The next 6 T cell receptor beta chains were all read from a single sample in a study of OX40 agonist ivuxolimab in advanced cancers. TCRdb's table, derived via immunoSEQ multiplex PCR, lists solely in-frame clones and lacks some. The table includes tens of thousands of clones, about 91% detected once. The material was CD4+ or CD8+ T cells sorted from blood, obtained in a trial of the OX40 agonist ivuxolimab. The source of these receptors is an adult with an advanced solid tumor such as melanoma, head and neck, liver or kidney cancer.

The chain couples TRBV7-3 to TRBJ2-1, with D possibly being TRBD2 (5 bases). Trimming removed 5 bases at V and 0 bases at J, with 20 bases between. The CDR3 is made up of 18 amino acids. In germline, CDR1 is SGHTA, CDR2 FQGTGA. DNA of the CDR3: TGTGCCAGCAGCCATGTCGGGGTGGGCCTAAGCTCCTACAATGAGCAGTTCTTC. Translated, it gives CASSHVGVGLSSYNEQFF.

The genes are TRBV11-2 and TRBJ2-1, with TRBD1 identical over 7 bases. Germline CDR1 SGHAT, CDR2 FQNNGV. The CDR3 totals 13 residues. With 4 bases clipped from V and 5 bases from J, the junction kept 2 bases outside the gene matches. CDR3 nucleotide sequence: TGTGCCAGCAGCTCCGGACAGGACAATGAGCAGTTCTTC. This codes for CASSSGQDNEQFF. Combining the CDR3 with reference TRBV11-2 and TRBJ2-1 gives the whole variable domain EAGVAQSPRYKIIEKRQSVAFWCNPISGHATLYWYQQILGQGPKLLIQFQNNGVVDDSQLPKDRFSAERLKGVDSTLKIQPAKLEDSAVYLCASSSGQDNEQFFGPGTRLTVL.

V usage is TRBV18 and J usage is TRBJ1-1; no reliable D call. With 3 bases removed from V and 5 bases from J, the gap between germline ends came to 7 bases. The length of the CDR3 is 12 residues. Germline CDR1 and CDR2: KGHSH and LQKENI. The CDR3 spells CASSPDGTEAFF. The DNA for the CDR3 is TGTGCCAGCTCACCGGACGGAACTGAAGCTTTCTTT.

The chain links TRBV5-8 to TRBJ1-5; no definite D call. Trimming cost V 2 bases and J 10 bases, with 7 bases left between them. The CDR3 sequence is 11 residues long. Germline loops: CDR1 SGHTS, CDR2 YDEGEE. The CDR3 spells CASSFVGPQHF. CDR3 DNA: TGTGCCAGCAGCTTTGTGGGACCCCAGCATTTT.

This chain links TRBV30 with TRBJ2-7, with 9 bases identical to TRBD2. This CDR3 is 13 amino acids long. V trimming: 4 bases; J trimming: 3 bases; junction bases outside the gene matches: 4. Germline V gene lookup returns CDR1 GTSNPN and CDR2 SVGIG (reference sequence). The CDR3 sequence: CAWTFSGSYEQYF. CDR3 DNA: TGTGCCTGGACGTTTAGCGGGAGCTACGAGCAGTACTTC.

The rearrangement uses TRBV6-5 and TRBJ2-5, with 8 bases that match TRBD2. Germline CDR1 is MNHEY and CDR2 is SVGAGI. The V gene end was trimmed by 11 bases and the J gene end by 2 bases; junction bases not matched to a gene: 1. The CDR3 contains 11 residues. The CDR3 sequence is CAAGGQETQYF. The CDR3 DNA follows: TGTGCCGCGGGGGGACAAGAGACCCAGTACTTC.